The clone carrying this T cell receptor beta chain was picked up a small number of times. Its antigen is unknown. TCRdb analysed the 5' RACE reads with MiXCR anew, one entry per CDR3 protein. This table has some 350,000 distinct CDR3 sequences, roughly 4.3% appearing once. These data belong to a study of T cells after yellow fever vaccination. The wider study: Any fraction with a low cell number was prepared using SMART-Seq v4 Ultra Low Input. Overall study results and limits: Most primary-vaccination clones recurred post-booster (about 96% CD4, over 70% CD8).

Source: PBMCs, taken 5 days after the yellow fever booster vaccination. The sequence derives from a man younger than 35 who received the YFV17D yellow fever vaccine.

CDR3 loop: CASSLNSGGSQETQYF. The CDR3 DNA follows: TGTGCCAGCAGCTTAAATAGCGGGGGGTCACAAGAGACCCAGTACTTC. The rearrangement links TRBV11-2 to TRBJ2-5, with 10 bases matching TRBD2. The CDR3 runs to 16 residues. J gave up 2 bases and V 2 bases, and 5 bases lay outside the gene matches. Per the germline V gene, CDR1 is SGHAT and CDR2 is FQNNGV.